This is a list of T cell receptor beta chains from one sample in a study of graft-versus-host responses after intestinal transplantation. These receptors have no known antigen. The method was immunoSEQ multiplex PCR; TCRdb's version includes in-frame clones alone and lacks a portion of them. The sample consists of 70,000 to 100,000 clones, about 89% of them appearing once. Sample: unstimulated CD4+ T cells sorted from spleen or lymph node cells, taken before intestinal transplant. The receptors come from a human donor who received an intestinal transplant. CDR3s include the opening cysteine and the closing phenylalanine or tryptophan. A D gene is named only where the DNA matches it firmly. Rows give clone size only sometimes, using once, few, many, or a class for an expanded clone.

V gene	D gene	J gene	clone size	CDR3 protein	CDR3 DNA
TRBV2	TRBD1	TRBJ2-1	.	CASRYDRANEQFF	TGTGCCAGCCGGTATGACAGGGCCAATGAGCAGTTCTTC
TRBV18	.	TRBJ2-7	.	CASSPIAATLVYEQYF	TGTGCCAGCTCACCGATTGCGGCCACCTTAGTTTACGAGCAGTACTTC
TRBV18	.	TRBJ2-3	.	CASSPNQVTDTQYF	TGTGCCAGCTCACCAAACCAGGTCACAGATACGCAGTATTTT
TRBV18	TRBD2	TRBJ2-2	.	CASSPRVAGGLNTGELFF	TGTGCCAGCTCACCTAGGGTAGCGGGAGGCCTGAACACCGGGGAGCTGTTTTTT
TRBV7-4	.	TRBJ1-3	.	CASSLDRGNTIYF	TGTGCCAGCAGCTTAGACAGGGGAAACACCATATATTTT
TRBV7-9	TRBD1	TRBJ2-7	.	CASRTTGEIEQYF	TGTGCCAGCAGGACGACAGGGGAAATTGAGCAGTACTTC
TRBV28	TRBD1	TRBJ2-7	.	CASSTPGQPYEQYF	TGTGCCAGCAGCACTCCGGGACAGCCCTACGAGCAGTACTTC
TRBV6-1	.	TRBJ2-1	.	CASSRSYNEQFF	TGTGCCAGCTCGAGATCCTACAATGAGCAGTTCTTC
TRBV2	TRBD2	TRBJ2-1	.	CASSRLAGGQDEQFF	TGTGCCAGCAGTCGACTAGCGGGGGGCCAGGATGAGCAGTTCTTC
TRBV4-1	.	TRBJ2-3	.	CASSQVDAGFTDTQYF	TGCGCCAGCAGCCAAGTGGACGCGGGGTTCACAGATACGCAGTATTTT
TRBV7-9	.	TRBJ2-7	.	CASSLGDTVQYF	TGTGCCAGCAGCTTAGGAGATACCGTTCAGTACTTC
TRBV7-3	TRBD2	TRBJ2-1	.	CASSPPSGNEQFF	TGTGCCAGCAGCCCCCCTAGCGGCAATGAGCAGTTCTTC
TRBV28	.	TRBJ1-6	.	CASSPPPGMNSPLHF	TGTGCCAGCAGTCCGCCCCCAGGGATGAATTCACCCCTCCACTTT
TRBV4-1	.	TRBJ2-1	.	CASSQRGRLNNEQFF	TGCGCCAGCAGCCAGCGTGGGAGATTAAACAATGAGCAGTTCTTC
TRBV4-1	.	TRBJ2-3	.	CASSQGARLSTDTQYF	TGCGCCAGCAGCCAAGGGGCAAGGCTTAGCACAGATACGCAGTATTTT
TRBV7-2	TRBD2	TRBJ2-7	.	CASSFPGTSGDPYEQYF	TGTGCCAGCAGCTTCCCCGGGACTAGCGGAGACCCCTACGAGCAGTACTTC
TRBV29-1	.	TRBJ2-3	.	CSVKPTGPDTQYF	TGCAGCGTCAAACCCACAGGCCCAGATACGCAGTATTTT
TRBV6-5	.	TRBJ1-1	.	CASSYGQYTEAFF	TGTGCCAGCAGTTACGGGCAGTACACTGAAGCTTTCTTT
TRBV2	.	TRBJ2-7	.	CASSDNYEQYF	TGTGCCAGCAGTGACAACTACGAGCAGTACTTC
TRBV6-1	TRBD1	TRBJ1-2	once	CASSGTGVFGGYTF	TGTGCCAGCAGCGGGACAGGGGTTTTCGGTGGCTACACCTTC
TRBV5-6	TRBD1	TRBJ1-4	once	CASSVRGRYEKLFF	TGTGCCAGCAGCGTCAGGGGGCGCTACGAAAAACTGTTTTTT
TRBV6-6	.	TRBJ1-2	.	CASRSGTPSFNYGYTF	TGTGCCAGCAGATCCGGGACACCTTCCTTTAACTATGGCTACACCTTC
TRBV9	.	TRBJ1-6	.	CASSVGAFLNSPLHF	TGTGCCAGCAGCGTAGGGGCTTTTCTTAATTCACCCCTCCACTTT
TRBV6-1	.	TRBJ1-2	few	CASSGKEGYGYTF	TGTGCCAGCAGTGGAAAGGAGGGCTATGGCTACACCTTC
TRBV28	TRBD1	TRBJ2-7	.	CASSWTGRYEQYF	TGTGCCAGCAGTTGGACAGGGAGGTACGAGCAGTACTTC
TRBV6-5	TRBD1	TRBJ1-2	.	CASSSRDRGFGGHTF	TGTGCCAGCAGTTCCCGGGACAGGGGGTTTGGTGGCCACACCTTC
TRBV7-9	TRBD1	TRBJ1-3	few	CASSFGQGASGNTIYF	TGTGCCAGCAGCTTCGGACAGGGGGCGTCTGGAAACACCATATATTTT
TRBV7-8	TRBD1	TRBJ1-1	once	CASSLAGQTRNTEAFF	TGTGCCAGCAGCTTGGCGGGACAGACGCGAAACACTGAAGCTTTCTTT
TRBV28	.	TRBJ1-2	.	CASSLGGFYGYTF	TGTGCCAGCTCGCTAGGGGGTTTCTATGGCTACACCTTC
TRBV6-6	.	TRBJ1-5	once	CASSYSRQDNQPQHF	TGTGCCAGCAGTTACTCACGACAGGACAATCAGCCCCAGCATTTT
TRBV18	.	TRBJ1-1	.	CASSPVQGLVSYTEAFF	TGTGCCAGCTCACCCGTTCAGGGGCTTGTTTCGTACACTGAAGCTTTCTTT
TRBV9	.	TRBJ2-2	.	CASSLYQGTGELFF	TGTGCCAGCAGCTTATATCAGGGGACCGGGGAGCTGTTTTTT
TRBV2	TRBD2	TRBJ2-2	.	CASRTSGRANTGELFF	TGTGCCAGCAGGACTAGCGGGAGGGCCAACACCGGGGAGCTGTTTTTT
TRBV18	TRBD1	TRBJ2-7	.	CASSPTGGKDYEQYF	TGTGCCAGCTCTCCGACAGGGGGCAAGGACTACGAGCAGTACTTC
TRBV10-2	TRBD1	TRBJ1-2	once	CASTGGRGYGYTF	TGCGCCAGCACAGGGGGCCGGGGGTATGGCTACACCTTC
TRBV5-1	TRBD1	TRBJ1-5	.	CASSAGQDQPQHF	TGCGCCAGCAGCGCCGGACAGGACCAGCCCCAGCATTTT
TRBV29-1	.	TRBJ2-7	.	CSVRQGPYEQYF	TGCAGCGTTCGCCAGGGGCCCTACGAGCAGTACTTC
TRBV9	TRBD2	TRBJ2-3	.	CASSVGLAADTQYF	TGTGCCAGCAGCGTAGGACTAGCCGCAGATACGCAGTATTTT
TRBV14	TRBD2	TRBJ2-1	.	CASSPSRLAGGRYNEQFF	TGTGCCAGCAGCCCGTCGAGACTAGCGGGAGGACGATACAATGAGCAGTTCTTC
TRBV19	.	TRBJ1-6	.	CASASQGNSPLHF	TGTGCCAGCGCCTCACAGGGAAATTCACCCCTCCACTTT
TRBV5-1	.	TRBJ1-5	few	CASSPESNQPQHF	TGCGCCAGCAGCCCGGAGAGCAATCAGCCCCAGCATTTT
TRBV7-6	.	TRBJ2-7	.	CASSLTSSSTSYEQYF	TGTGCCAGCAGCTTAACGTCGTCAAGTACATCCTACGAGCAGTACTTC
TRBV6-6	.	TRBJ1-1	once	CASSYSEGRTFF	TGTGCCAGCAGTTACTCGGAGGGCCGGACCTTCTTT
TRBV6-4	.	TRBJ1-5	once	CASARGANQPQHF	TGTGCCAGCGCTCGGGGGGCGAATCAGCCCCAGCATTTT